This T cell receptor (beta chain) was observed in a study of blood T cell repertoires in COVID-19. Looking at the study overall: Researchers got acute and convalescent COVID-19 samples from the United States, Italy and Spain. Sample material is recorded as cDNA or gDNA derived from T cells, B-cell-depleted T cells, or PBMCs.

Original handling: Nucleated cell number was recorded as an estimate derived from reference gene primer amplification. Produced via immunoSEQ multiplex PCR; TCRdb's table is partial and in-frame only. V and J calls and clone size are given by that table; D and trimming were obtained from the DNA. The table includes a few hundred thousand clones, approximately 83% detected once. Looked up from germline, CDR1 is MNHNY and CDR2 is SVGAGI (reference sequence). V gave up 6 bases and J gave up 2 bases, with 13 bases separating them. This CDR3 comprises 14 residues. The sequencing input was peripheral blood. The chain combines TRBV6-6 with TRBJ1-1; perhaps TRBD1 as D (5 bases). The receptor's source is a man between 25 and 39 years old who had recovered from COVID-19. The CDR3 sequence: CASSVRTHNTEAFF. The CDR3 DNA follows: TGTGCCAGCAGCGTGCGGACACACAACACTGAAGCTTTCTTT.